One sample yielded the 32 T cell receptor beta chains listed below, sequenced in a study of cytomegalovirus exposure and HLA in healthy donors. In the PCR, 60 Vbeta and 13 Jbeta primers were used. Produced via immunoSEQ multiplex PCR; TCRdb's table is partial and in-frame only. The table has about 200,000 clones, 79% seen once. Source material: PBMCs. Receptor source: a male donor in good health and CMV-seropositive.

The chain uses TRBV30 and TRBJ2-1, with 8 positions matching TRBD2. Germline V gives CDR1 GTSNPN, CDR2 SVGIG (reference sequence). The trim removed 7 bases at V and 5 bases at J, leaving 10 bases unmatched. The CDR3 runs to 14 residues. This CDR3 is CASSYREGNNEQFF. In nucleotides, the CDR3 is TGTGCCTCCTCCTATCGGGAGGGAAACAATGAGCAGTTCTTC.

The rearrangement joins TRBV15 to TRBJ1-2, with TRBD1 as a possible D gene (5 bases). Germline V gene sequence: CDR1 LNHNV, CDR2 YYDKDF (reference sequence). The CDR3 length is 15 residues. V lost 1 base to trimming and J lost 4 bases, with 13 bases between them. CDR3 sequence reads: CATSRGAGNGYGYTF. CDR3 bases: TGTGCCACCAGCAGAGGGGCAGGGAACGGCTATGGCTACACCTTC.

The J gene is TRBJ1-6, the V gene TRBV6-6, with a tentative D call TRBD1 (6 bases). Germline V gene data show CDR1 as MNHNY and CDR2 as SVGAGI (reference sequence). Trimming took 5 bases from V and 5 from J, leaving 16 bases between them. The CDR3 loop spans 16 amino acids. For the CDR3, the DNA is TGTGCCAGCAGTCCGCATCAGGGGAGCGATAATTCACCCCTCCACTTT. Encoded protein: CASSPHQGSDNSPLHF.

This chain connects TRBV11-2 to TRBJ1-1; perhaps TRBD1 as D (5 bases). Trimming removed 5 bases at V and 10 bases at J, with 11 bases between. The CDR3 length is 11 residues. Germline lookup yields CDR1 SGHAT and CDR2 FQNNGV. The CDR3 loop reads CASSRGGGAFF. CDR3 nucleotides: TGTGCCAGCAGCCGGGGGGGTGGAGCTTTCTTT.

The chain employs TRBV29-1 and TRBJ2-3; TRBD1 agrees at 7 bases. The CDR3 has 12 amino acids. J was trimmed by 4 bases and V by 7 bases; bases with no gene match: 5. Per the germline V gene, CDR1 is SQVTM and CDR2 is ANQGSEA. CDR3 DNA: TGCAGCGCGACAGGGTGGCCAGATACGCAGTATTTT. It yields the protein CSATGWPDTQYF.

V is TRBV5-8 and J is TRBJ1-5, with D unclear. With 0 bases removed from V and 8 bases from J, the gap between germline ends came to 9 bases. There are 13 residues in the CDR3. Germline loops: CDR1 SGHTS, CDR2 YDEGEE. The CDR3 nucleotides are TGTGCCAGCAGCTTGGAACGCGGGGAGCCCCAGCATTTT. Its protein product is CASSLERGEPQHF.

V and J are TRBV5-1 and TRBJ2-3; 9 bases align to TRBD2. CDR3 length equals 17 residues. Germline lookup yields CDR1 SGHRS and CDR2 YFSETQ. V dropped 4 bases and J dropped 5; count of bases not matched to a gene: 14. CDR3 sequence (DNA): TGCGCCAGCAGCACCCGCGGGGGGGCCCGAGCGAGAGATACGCAGTATTTT. Its protein product is CASSTRGGARARDTQYF.

This clone appeared a single time. The chain has TRBV11-2 and TRBJ2-3; 13 bases line up with TRBD2. V was clipped by 6 bases and J by 4 bases; unmatched bases: 7. In germline, CDR1 is SGHAT, CDR2 FQNNGV. The length of the CDR3 is 16 residues. In DNA form, the CDR3 reads TGTGCCAGCAGTCTCGGACTAGCGGGGGCAGCAGATACGCAGTATTTT. The encoded protein is CASSLGLAGAADTQYF. Using reference TRBV11-2 and TRBJ2-3 for the parts outside the CDR3, the full variable domain is EAGVAQSPRYKIIEKRQSVAFWCNPISGHATLYWYQQILGQGPKLLIQFQNNGVVDDSQLPKDRFSAERLKGVDSTLKIQPAKLEDSAVYLCASSLGLAGAADTQYFGPGTRLTVL.

This chain's CDR3 is CASSLRTGPNQPQHF. CDR3 coding DNA: TGTGCCAGCAGCTTAAGGACAGGCCCCAATCAGCCCCAGCATTTT. This chain links TRBV11-2 with TRBJ1-5; 7 nucleotides match TRBD1. V lost 2 bases, J lost 3 bases, and 4 bases stayed unmatched. Germline V gene data show CDR1 as SGHAT and CDR2 as FQNNGV. The CDR3 consists of 15 residues.

In this sample, this clone is medium-sized. The CDR3, as DNA: TGTGCCAGCACCGCTAGCGGGGGGACCAATGAGCAGTTCTTC. Translation gives CASTASGGTNEQFF. The chain links TRBV6-1 to TRBJ2-1; 11 bases match TRBD2. This CDR3 is 14 amino acids long. Germline loops: CDR1 MNHNS, CDR2 SASEGT. Trimming cost V 7 bases and J 6 bases; bases outside gene matches: 5.

V and J are TRBV5-1 and TRBJ2-2, with D possibly being TRBD2 (5 bases). V dropped 4 bases and J dropped 4 bases, with 14 bases sitting between them. CDR3 length: 15 amino acids. Germline-derived CDR1 and CDR2 are SGHRS and YFSETQ. CDR3 loop: CASSRSVGSTGELFF. DNA of the CDR3: TGCGCCAGCAGCCGGTCAGTAGGGAGCACCGGGGAGCTGTTTTTT.

The chain combines TRBV21-1 with TRBJ2-3; the listed D gene, TRBD1, was not tested against the DNA. TRBV21-1 is annotated as a pseudogene. The CDR3 is 16 residues long. The CDR3 is CASSKVLRGRIDTQYF. The CDR3 coding sequence is TGTGCCAGCAGCAAAGTACTCAGGGGGCGGATAGATACGCAGTATTTT.

V usage is TRBV15 and J usage is TRBJ1-4, with D possibly TRBD1 on 5 matching bases. The germline V gene has CDR1 LNHNV and CDR2 YYDKDF (reference sequence). The CDR3 spans 15 residues. Trimming shortened V by 0 bases and J by 17 bases, and 22 bases separated the two germline ends. The CDR3 nucleotides read TGTGCCACCAGCAGAGATGGGGCAGGGTCTAATCCCGGTTTTTTT. This encodes CATSRDGAGSNPGFF.

The chain employs TRBV28 and TRBJ2-5, with 8 bases that match TRBD2. CDR3 length: 15 residues. The germline V gene encodes CDR1 MDHEN and CDR2 SYDVKM. With 3 bases clipped from V and 1 base from J, the junction kept 4 bases outside the gene matches. CDR3 sequence reads: CASSFSGGSQETQYF. CDR3 nucleotides: TGTGCCAGCAGTTTTTCGGGAGGGAGCCAAGAGACCCAGTACTTC. The full variable domain, rest sourced from reference TRBV28 and TRBJ2-5, is DVKVTQSSRYLVKRTGEKVFLECVQDMDHENMFWYRQDPGLGLRLIYFSYDVKMKEKGDIPEGYSVSREKKERFSLILESASTNQTSMYLCASSFSGGSQETQYFGPGTRLLVL.

The rearrangement links TRBV28 to TRBJ1-5, with D possibly being TRBD1 (6 bases). Trimming took 5 bases from V and 7 from J, leaving 9 bases between them. The length of the CDR3 is 12 residues. Germline CDR1 is MDHEN and CDR2 is SYDVKM. CDR3 loop: CASSQRGQPQHF. CDR3 coding DNA: TGTGCCAGCAGTCAGAGGGGGCAGCCCCAGCATTTT. The full variable domain, rest sourced from reference TRBV28 and TRBJ1-5, is DVKVTQSSRYLVKRTGEKVFLECVQDMDHENMFWYRQDPGLGLRLIYFSYDVKMKEKGDIPEGYSVSREKKERFSLILESASTNQTSMYLCASSQRGQPQHFGDGTRLSIL.

The chain has TRBV6-5 and TRBJ2-1; no definite D call. This CDR3 is built from 15 residues. Per germline, CDR1 MNHEY and CDR2 SVGAGI. V shed 2 bases and J shed 5 bases, with 13 bases lying between them. CDR3 DNA sequence: TGTGCCAGCAGTTACCCCGCTGGCCCCCACAATGAGCAGTTCTTC. Translated: CASSYPAGPHNEQFF.

This clone was detected only a few times. V usage is TRBV5-4 and J usage is TRBJ2-5; D possibly corresponds to TRBD2 (7 bases). The V and J ends lost 7 bases and 0 bases respectively, with 13 bases between them. The CDR3 loop spans 14 amino acids. Looked up from germline, CDR1 is SGHNT and CDR2 is YYREEE (reference sequence). The CDR3 is CASGKGGDQETQYF. The CDR3 bases are TGTGCCAGCGGCAAAGGGGGGGACCAAGAGACCCAGTACTTC.

The CDR3 protein is CASSRTGEGEKLFF. The CDR3, as DNA: TGTGCCAGCAGTCGGACAGGGGAGGGTGAAAAACTGTTTTTT. This chain links TRBV6-5 with TRBJ1-4; 9 nucleotides line up with TRBD1. J gave up 7 bases and V 5 bases, and 5 bases lay outside the gene matches. The CDR3 is made up of 14 amino acids. Looked up from germline, CDR1 is MNHEY and CDR2 is SVGAGI.

The chain links TRBV2 to TRBJ1-5; 10 bases match TRBD1. CDR3 length: 15 amino acids. Germline V gives CDR1 SNHLY, CDR2 FYNNEI. Trimming at V came to 5 bases and at J to 1 base, leaving 2 bases not matched to a gene. CDR3 residues: CASSMDRGSNQPQHF. For the CDR3, the DNA is TGTGCCAGCAGTATGGACAGGGGGAGCAATCAGCCCCAGCATTTT.

The DNA of the CDR3 is TGCGCCAGCAGCTCTACCCACCCCTTCGATGGCTACACCTTC. This gives the protein CASSSTHPFDGYTF. The chain has TRBV5-1 and TRBJ1-2; no reliable D call. The CDR3 sequence is 14 residues long. Trimming took 3 bases from V and 6 from J, leaving 15 bases between them. Germline V gene lookup returns CDR1 SGHRS and CDR2 YFSETQ.

The chain joins TRBV30 to TRBJ1-5; no firm D call. The germline V gene has CDR1 GTSNPN and CDR2 SVGIG (reference sequence). Trimming stripped 0 bases from V and 12 bases from J, with 12 bases between. This CDR3 is built from 12 residues. The chain's CDR3 is CAWSVPPHNQHF. In DNA form, the CDR3 reads TGTGCCTGGAGTGTTCCCCCCCACAACCAGCATTTT.

The chain recombines TRBV10-3 with TRBJ2-2, with 7 positions matching TRBD1. Germline V gene lookup returns CDR1 ENHRY and CDR2 SYGVKD. The length of the CDR3 is 15 residues. Trimming at V came to 6 bases and at J to 3 bases, leaving 7 bases not matched to a gene. The CDR3 bases are TGTGCCATCAGCTTTCAGGGGGTAGACACCGGGGAGCTGTTTTTT. Encoded protein: CAISFQGVDTGELFF.

The genes are TRBV25-1 and TRBJ2-3, with 14 bases aligning to TRBD2. Looked up from germline, CDR1 is MGHDK and CDR2 is SYGVNS. The CDR3 length is 17 residues. J gave up 3 bases and V 6 bases, and 8 bases lay outside the gene matches. The CDR3: CASRPGGLAGDTDTQYF. In DNA form, the CDR3 reads TGTGCCAGCAGACCAGGGGGACTAGCGGGAGATACAGATACGCAGTATTTT.

The V and J genes are TRBV10-3 and TRBJ2-1, with TRBD1 as a possible D gene (5 bases). CDR1 is ENHRY and CDR2 is SYGVKD in the germline V gene. V shed 3 bases and J shed 8 bases, with 11 bases lying between them. The CDR3 is 13 residues long. CDR3 in DNA: TGTGCCATCAGTGACCCGCGCAGGGATGAGCAGTTCTTC. Translating gives CAISDPRRDEQFF.

V usage is TRBV15 and J usage is TRBJ2-7; 8 bases match TRBD1. This CDR3 contains 16 residues. V trimming: 3 bases; J trimming: 1 base; junction bases outside the gene matches: 8. Germline CDR1 is LNHNV and CDR2 is YYDKDF (reference sequence). The CDR3 sequence: CATSRARDRSSYEQYF. The DNA of the CDR3 is TGTGCCACCAGCAGGGCCCGGGACAGGAGTTCCTACGAGCAGTACTTC.

Here the CDR3 DNA reads TGTGCCAGCAGCTTAGTCCCTAGCGCTATATCCTACGAGCAGTACTTC. This translates into CASSLVPSAISYEQYF. This chain connects TRBV7-2 to TRBJ2-7, with D possibly being TRBD2 (6 bases). V lost 1 base and J lost 1, with 14 bases in between. The CDR3 is 16 amino acids. Germline V gene sequence: CDR1 SGHTA, CDR2 FQGNSA.

The rearrangement uses TRBV27 and TRBJ2-1, with TRBD2 matching 12 bases. From germline, CDR1 is MNHEY and CDR2 SMNVEV (reference sequence). CDR3 length: 17 amino acids. V was clipped by 9 bases and J by 9 bases; unmatched bases: 18. The CDR3 reads CASTGLAGSATMVEQFF. CDR3 bases: TGTGCCAGTACCGGACTAGCGGGATCGGCCACAATGGTTGAGCAGTTCTTC.

This clone showed up just once. The V call is TRBV7-6, the J call TRBJ2-7; 7 nucleotides line up with TRBD1. Per germline, CDR1 SGHVS and CDR2 FNYEAQ. The CDR3 runs 14 residues. Trimming cost V 4 bases and J 6 bases; bases outside gene matches: 9. CDR3 protein: CASSSFDRAGEQYF. The CDR3 DNA reads TGTGCCAGCAGCTCCTTCGACAGGGCGGGCGAGCAGTACTTC.

The genes are TRBV7-3 and TRBJ2-1; 9 nucleotides match TRBD2. Germline CDR1 SGHTA, CDR2 FQGTGA. The V segment lost 5 bases and the J segment 6 bases; nucleotides outside the gene matches: 11. The CDR3 contains 16 residues. The CDR3 sequence is CASSPLISGSINEQFF. The CDR3 DNA follows: TGTGCCAGCAGCCCGCTAATTAGCGGGAGTATCAATGAGCAGTTCTTC.

This clone was seen a single time. J is TRBJ2-5 and V is TRBV28; 11 bases are shared with TRBD1. The J call may not be correct, given that the DNA end is closer to TRBJ2-7. Germline assignment: CDR1 MDHEN and CDR2 SYDVKM. The CDR3 is 14 residues long. DNA for the CDR3: TGTGCCAGCAGCCCGGGACAGGGGGTTCGCGAGCAGTACTTC. Protein product: CASSPGQGVREQYF.

This clone was seen more than once but under ten times. The CDR3 region is CASSESGGAHTF. The CDR3 DNA reads as TGTGCCAGCAGTGAATCTGGGGGGGCCCACACCTTC. The chain is built from TRBV6-1 and TRBJ1-2; D possibly corresponds to TRBD1 (6 bases). Germline assignment: CDR1 MNHNS and CDR2 SASEGT. The germline V and J ends were trimmed by 2 bases and 12 bases, with 13 bases remaining between them. This CDR3 is built from 12 residues.

In DNA, the CDR3 is TGTGCCTGGTGGCTCGGCAGGCCAGTTGTGGATCAGCCCCAGCATTTT. It codes for CAWWLGRPVVDQPQHF. The chain links TRBV19 to TRBJ1-5; D not resolved. V was trimmed by 11 bases and J by 5 bases, leaving 25 bases between them. This CDR3 comprises 16 residues. CDR1 and CDR2 from the germline V gene are LNHDA and SQIVND (reference sequence).